The clone carrying this T cell receptor (beta chain) occurred a few times. The entry originates in a study of control samples from healthy donors and cancer patients. TCRdb's copy holds only in-frame clones and misses some; the assay was immunoSEQ multiplex PCR. The sample lists around 130,000 clones, roughly 90% seen once, with around 3% in the top ten. This receptor was obtained from a man aged 45 to 65 in good health. Sequenced: blood.

In DNA, the CDR3 is TGTGCCTGGAAAGCAGGAAGGAGGAGCGGGGATACGCAGTATTTT. Its protein is CAWKAGRRSGDTQYF. This chain links TRBV30 with TRBJ2-3, with D tentatively TRBD2 (6 bases). With 4 bases removed from V and 6 bases from J, the gap between germline ends came to 20 bases. CDR1 and CDR2 from the germline V gene are GTSNPN and SVGIG (reference sequence). The CDR3 covers 15 residues.